Sequencing of this T cell receptor (beta chain) was carried out in a study of blood T cell repertoires in COVID-19. At the level of the study: T cells, B-cell-depleted T cells, or PBMCs supplied cDNA or gDNA.

TCRdb keeps only in-frame clones here, not all; method: immunoSEQ multiplex PCR. The table shows 200,000 to 250,000 clones, with roughly 79% occurring only once. There are 15 residues in the CDR3. Germline CDR1 reads SSHAT; CDR2 reads FNYEAQ (reference sequence). Trimming left V 11 bases short and J 2 bases short, with 20 bases between. Source material: peripheral blood. The TCR comes from a woman older than 75 with acute or convalescent COVID-19. The chain combines TRBV7-7 with TRBJ2-3; possible D gene TRBD2, 6 bases. CDR3 sequence reads: CAVRGRGANTDTQYF. In DNA form, the CDR3 reads TGTGCCGTACGGGGTCGCGGGGCCAACACAGATACGCAGTATTTT.